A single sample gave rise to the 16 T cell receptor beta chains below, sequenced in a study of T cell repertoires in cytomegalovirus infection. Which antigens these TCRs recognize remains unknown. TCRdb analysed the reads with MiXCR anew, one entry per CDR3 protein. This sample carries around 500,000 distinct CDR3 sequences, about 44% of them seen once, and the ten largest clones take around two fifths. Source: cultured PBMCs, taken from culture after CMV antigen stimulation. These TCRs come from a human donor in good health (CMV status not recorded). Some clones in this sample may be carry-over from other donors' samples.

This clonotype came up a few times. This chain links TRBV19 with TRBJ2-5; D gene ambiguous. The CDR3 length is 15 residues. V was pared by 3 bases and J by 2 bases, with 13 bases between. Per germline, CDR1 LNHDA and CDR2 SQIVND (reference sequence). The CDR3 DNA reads TGTGCCAGTAGTATCGGAAGCTTCAATCAAGAGACCCAGTACTTC. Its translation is CASSIGSFNQETQYF.

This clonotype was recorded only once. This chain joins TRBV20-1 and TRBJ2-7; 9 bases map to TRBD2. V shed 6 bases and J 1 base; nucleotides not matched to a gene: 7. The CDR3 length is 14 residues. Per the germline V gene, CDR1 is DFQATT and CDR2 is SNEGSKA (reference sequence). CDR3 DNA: TGCAGTGCAGCGGGACTAGCCGATTCCTACGAGCAGTACTTC. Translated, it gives CSAAGLADSYEQYF.

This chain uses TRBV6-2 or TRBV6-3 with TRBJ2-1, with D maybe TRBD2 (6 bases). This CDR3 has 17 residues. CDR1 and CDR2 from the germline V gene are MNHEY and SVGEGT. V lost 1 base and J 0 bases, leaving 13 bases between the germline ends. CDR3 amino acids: CASSYWGDWSSYNEQFF. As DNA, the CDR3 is TGTGCCAGCAGTTACTGGGGGGACTGGAGCTCCTACAATGAGCAGTTCTTC.

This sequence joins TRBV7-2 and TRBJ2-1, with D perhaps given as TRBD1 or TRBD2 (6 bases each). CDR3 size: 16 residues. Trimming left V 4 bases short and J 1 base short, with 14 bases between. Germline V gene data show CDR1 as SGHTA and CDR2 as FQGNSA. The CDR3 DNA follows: TGTGCCAGCAGCTCGGGGGTGGGGGCATCCTACAATGAGCAGTTCTTC. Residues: CASSSGVGASYNEQFF.

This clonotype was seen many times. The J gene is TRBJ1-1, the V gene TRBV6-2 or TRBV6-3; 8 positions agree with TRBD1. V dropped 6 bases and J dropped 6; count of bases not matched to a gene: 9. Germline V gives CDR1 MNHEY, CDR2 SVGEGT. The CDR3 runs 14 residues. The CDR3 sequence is CASSPGQGEPEAFF. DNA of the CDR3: TGTGCCAGCAGCCCCGGACAGGGCGAACCTGAAGCTTTCTTT.

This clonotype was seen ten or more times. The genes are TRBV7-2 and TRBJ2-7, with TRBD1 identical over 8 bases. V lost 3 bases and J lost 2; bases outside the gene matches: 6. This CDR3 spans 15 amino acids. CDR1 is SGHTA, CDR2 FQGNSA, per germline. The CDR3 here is CASSFGTGPAYEQYF. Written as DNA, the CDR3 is TGTGCCAGCAGCTTCGGGACAGGACCCGCCTACGAGCAGTACTTC.

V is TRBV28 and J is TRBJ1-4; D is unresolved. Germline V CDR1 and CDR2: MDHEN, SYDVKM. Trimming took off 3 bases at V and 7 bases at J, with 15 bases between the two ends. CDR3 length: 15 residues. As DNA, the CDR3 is TGTGCCAGCAGTTTGACCCTACTGGTTGGTGAAAAACTGTTTTTT. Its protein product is CASSLTLLVGEKLFF.

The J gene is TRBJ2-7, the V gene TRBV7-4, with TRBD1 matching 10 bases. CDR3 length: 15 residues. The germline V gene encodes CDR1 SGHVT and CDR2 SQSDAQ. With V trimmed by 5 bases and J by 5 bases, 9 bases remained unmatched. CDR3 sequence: CASSETGTGVHEQYF. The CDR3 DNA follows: TGTGCCAGCAGCGAAACCGGGACAGGGGTTCACGAGCAGTACTTC.

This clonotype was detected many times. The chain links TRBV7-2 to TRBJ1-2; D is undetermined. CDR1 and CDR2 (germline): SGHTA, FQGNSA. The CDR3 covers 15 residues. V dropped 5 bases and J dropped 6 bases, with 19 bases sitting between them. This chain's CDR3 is CASSRAALGQHGYTF. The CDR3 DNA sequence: TGTGCCAGCAGCCGTGCCGCCCTAGGCCAGCATGGCTACACCTTC.

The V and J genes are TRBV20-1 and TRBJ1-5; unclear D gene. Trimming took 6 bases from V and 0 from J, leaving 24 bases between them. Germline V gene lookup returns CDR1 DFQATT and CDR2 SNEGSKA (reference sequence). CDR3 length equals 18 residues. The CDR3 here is CSALLAGGTISSNQPQHF. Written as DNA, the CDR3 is TGCAGTGCACTCTTGGCAGGAGGAACTATTTCTAGCAATCAGCCCCAGCATTTT.

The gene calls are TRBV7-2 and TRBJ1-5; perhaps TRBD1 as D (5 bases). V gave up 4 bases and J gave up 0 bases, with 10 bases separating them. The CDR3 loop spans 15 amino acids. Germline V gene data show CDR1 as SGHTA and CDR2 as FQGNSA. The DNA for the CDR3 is TGTGCCAGCAGCTGGGGCTTTTATAGCAATCAGCCCCAGCATTTT. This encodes CASSWGFYSNQPQHF.

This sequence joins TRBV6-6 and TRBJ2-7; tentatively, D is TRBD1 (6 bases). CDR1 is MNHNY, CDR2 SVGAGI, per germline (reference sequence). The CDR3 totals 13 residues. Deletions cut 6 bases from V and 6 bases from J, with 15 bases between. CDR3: CASRGQFRLEQYF. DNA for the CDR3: TGTGCCAGCAGAGGACAGTTCAGGCTCGAGCAGTACTTC.

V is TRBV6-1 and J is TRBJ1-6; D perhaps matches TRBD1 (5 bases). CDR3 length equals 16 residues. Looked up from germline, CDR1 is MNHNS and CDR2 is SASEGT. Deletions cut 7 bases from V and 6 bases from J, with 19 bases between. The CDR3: CASTVNRLSFNSPLHF. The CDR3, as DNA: TGTGCCAGCACCGTGAACAGGCTCAGTTTTAATTCACCCCTCCACTTT.

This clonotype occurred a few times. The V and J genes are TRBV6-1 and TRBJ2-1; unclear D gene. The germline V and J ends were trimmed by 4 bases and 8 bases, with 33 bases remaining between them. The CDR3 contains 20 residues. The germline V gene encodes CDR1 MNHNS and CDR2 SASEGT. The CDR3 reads CASSVNLVGFETYNSYEQFF. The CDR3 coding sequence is TGTGCCAGCAGTGTCAATTTGGTGGGGTTTGAGACCTACAATTCATATGAGCAGTTCTTC.

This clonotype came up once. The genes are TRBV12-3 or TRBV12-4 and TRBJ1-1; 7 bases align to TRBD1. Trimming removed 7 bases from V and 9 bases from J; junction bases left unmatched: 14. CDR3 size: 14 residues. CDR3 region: CASTGGLRGWQAFF. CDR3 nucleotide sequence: TGTGCCAGCACAGGGGGGTTACGAGGGTGGCAAGCTTTCTTT.

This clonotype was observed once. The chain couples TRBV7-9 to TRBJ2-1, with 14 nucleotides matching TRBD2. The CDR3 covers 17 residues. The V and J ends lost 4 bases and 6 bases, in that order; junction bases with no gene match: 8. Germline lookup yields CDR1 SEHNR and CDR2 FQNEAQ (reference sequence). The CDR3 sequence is CASSSAPGTSGSNEQFF. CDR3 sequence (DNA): TGTGCCAGCAGCTCGGCCCCCGGGACTAGCGGGAGCAATGAGCAGTTCTTC.